The 13 T cell receptor beta chains reported below all come from one sample, sequenced in a study of persistence of HIV-infected CD4 T cells. The immunoSEQ assay was version 4, run in survey mode. The repertoire was sequenced with immunoSEQ multiplex PCR; TCRdb's copy has only in-frame clones and lacks some. The table records approximately 65,000 clones, approximately 75% of them present only once. The antigens of these receptors remain unknown. An overlapping HIV-1 Gag peptide pool stimulated these cells at about 0.9 ug/peptide/mL. Sorted nonresponding memory CD4+ T cells were CD40L-negative, CD69-negative, CD45RO-high. The input for sequencing was CD4+ T cells sorted from PBMCs after roughly 17-hour stimulation, taken from a patient who received antiretroviral therapy. The receptors originated from an adult man with HIV who was CMV-seropositive.

The chain links TRBV19 to TRBJ1-2; D is uncertain. In germline, CDR1 is LNHDA, CDR2 SQIVND (reference sequence). The CDR3 spans 13 residues. V was trimmed by 5 bases and J by 8 bases, leaving 15 bases between them. CDR3 nucleotide sequence: TGTGCCAGTAGTCCCGGGTCCACCGGAGGCTACACCTTC. Translation gives CASSPGSTGGYTF.

The rearrangement links TRBV5-5 to TRBJ1-3; D unresolved. The V gene lost 4 bases and the J gene lost 0 bases, with 11 bases spanning the gap. The CDR3 consists of 15 residues. The V gene's germline CDR1 is SGHKS and CDR2 YYEKEE (reference sequence). In DNA form, the CDR3 reads TGTGCCAGCAGCCGAAACATGATCTCTGGAAACACCATATATTTT. This codes for CASSRNMISGNTIYF.

This clone appeared a single time. The rearrangement joins TRBV6-4 to TRBJ2-2; weak D call: TRBD2 (5 bases). Per germline, CDR1 MRHNA and CDR2 SNTAGT. Deletions cut 3 bases from V and 5 bases from J, with 10 bases between. The CDR3 has 14 residues. CDR3 loop: CASSELGGTGELFF. DNA of the CDR3: TGTGCCAGCAGTGAACTTGGAGGTACCGGGGAGCTGTTTTTT.

The V call is TRBV27, the J call TRBJ2-3; 10 nucleotides agree with TRBD1. After removal of 0 bases from V and 2 bases from J, the junction contained 5 bases not matched to a gene. CDR1 and CDR2 (germline): MNHEY, SMNVEV (reference sequence). The CDR3 spans 17 residues. This CDR3 reads CASSLSGQGRSTDTQYF. The CDR3 coding sequence is TGTGCCAGCAGTTTATCGGGACAGGGGCGATCCACAGATACGCAGTATTTT.

The chain uses TRBV24-1 and TRBJ1-1, with 7 bases aligning to TRBD1. Germline values: CDR1 KGHDR, CDR2 SFDVKD. CDR3 length: 14 residues. J was trimmed by 5 bases and V by 7 bases; bases with no gene match: 9. The CDR3, as DNA: TGTGCCACCAGCCAGACAGGGAGTAGTACTGAAGCTTTCTTT. Residues: CATSQTGSSTEAFF.

The sample holds a few counts of this clone. Other DNA sequences in this sample translate to the same CDR3. The genes are TRBV18 and TRBJ2-3; D is possibly TRBD1 or TRBD2 (6 bases each). The CDR3 is made up of 15 amino acids. V lost 1 base to trimming and J lost 2 bases, with 10 bases between them. Germline V gives CDR1 KGHSH, CDR2 LQKENI. The CDR3: CASSPQGGLTDTQYF. As DNA, the CDR3 is TGTGCCAGCTCACCACAGGGGGGCCTCACAGATACGCAGTATTTT. Supplemented by reference TRBV18 and TRBJ2-3, the full variable domain reads NAGVMQNPRHLVRRRGQEARLRCSPMKGHSHVYWYRQLPEEGLKFMVYLQKENIIDESGMPKERFSAEFPKEGPSILRIQQVVRGDSAAYFCASSPQGGLTDTQYFGPGTRLTVL.

CDR3 in DNA: TGTGCCAGCAGCCAGATCGGGACTAGCGGGGGGGCAGGAGATACGCAGTATTTT. It yields the protein CASSQIGTSGGAGDTQYF. This sequence joins TRBV4-2 and TRBJ2-3, with 16 nucleotides matching TRBD2. The length of the CDR3 is 18 residues. Trimming took 3 bases from V and 5 from J; bases not matched to a gene: 8. Germline-derived CDR1 and CDR2 are LGHNA and YNFKEQ.

The chain has TRBV6-1 and TRBJ1-4; D might be TRBD1 (5 bases). This CDR3 has 15 amino acids. Trimming shortened V by 2 bases and J by 0 bases, and 7 bases separated the two germline ends. Germline V gene data show CDR1 as MNHNS and CDR2 as SASEGT. The CDR3 loop is CASSETRATNEKLFF. The DNA for the CDR3 is TGTGCCAGCAGTGAAACCAGGGCAACTAATGAAAAACTGTTTTTT.

The chain joins TRBV7-9 to TRBJ2-6, with 7 nucleotides matching TRBD1. Germline values: CDR1 SEHNR, CDR2 FQNEAQ (reference sequence). V lost 6 bases and J lost 2; bases outside the gene matches: 4. CDR3 size: 15 residues. CDR3 sequence (DNA): TGTGCCAGCAGTCATGACAGGGCTGGGGCCAACGTCCTGACTTTC. Encoded protein: CASSHDRAGANVLTF.

This rearrangement joins TRBV29-1 to TRBJ2-7; a possible D gene is TRBD2 (5 bases). The CDR3 length is 15 residues. Trimming shortened V by 4 bases and J by 0 bases, and 16 bases separated the two germline ends. The germline V gene has CDR1 SQVTM and CDR2 ANQGSEA. CDR3 loop: CSVGRRDTSSYEQYF. The CDR3 region has the DNA TGCAGCGTTGGGAGGCGAGACACGAGCTCCTACGAGCAGTACTTC.

With respect to this clone: Germline is not matched at one junction end, which may reflect a read error. The J gene is TRBJ2-1, the V gene TRBV4-1; D is tentatively TRBD1 or TRBD2 (6 bases each). CDR1 MGHRA and CDR2 YSYEKL come from the germline V gene. The CDR3 length is 16 residues. This CDR3 reads CASSFRGAGSFNEQFF. CDR3 sequence (DNA): TGCGCCAGCAGCTTTAGGGGGGCGGGGTCCTTCAATGAGCAGTTCTTC.

This clone was observed a single time. The V call is TRBV2, the J call TRBJ2-4; D possibly corresponds to TRBD1 (6 bases). Germline-derived CDR1 and CDR2 are SNHLY and FYNNEI. The CDR3 spans 15 residues. Trimming took off 4 bases at V and 7 bases at J, with 17 bases between the two ends. CDR3 nucleotide sequence: TGTGCCAGCAGTGGGGCCACAGGGTCATTGAACATTCAGTACTTC. Translating gives CASSGATGSLNIQYF. Full variable domain (rest looked up from reference TRBV2 and TRBJ2-4): EPEVTQTPSHQVTQMGQEVILRCVPISNHLYFYWYRQILGQKVEFLVSFYNNEISEKSEIFDDQFSVERPDGSNFTLKIRSTKLEDSAMYFCASSGATGSLNIQYFGAGTRLSVL.

The CDR3 sequence is CASSLAGTGGSGNTIYF. CDR3 bases: TGTGCCAGCAGCTTGGCGGGGACAGGGGGCTCTGGAAACACCATATATTTT. The rearrangement uses TRBV5-5 and TRBJ1-3, with 11 bases fitting TRBD1. V lost 0 bases, J lost 0 bases, and 2 bases stayed unmatched. The CDR3 covers 17 residues. Germline loops: CDR1 SGHKS, CDR2 YYEKEE (reference sequence).